Below are 23 T cell receptor beta chains sequenced from a single sample in a study of shared clonotypes between healthy human individuals. Produced via immunoSEQ multiplex PCR; TCRdb's table is partial and in-frame only. The data contain 1,400,000 or so clones, approximately 98.5% of them singletons. The material sequenced was naive CD4+ T cells sorted from blood. As to subset: CD45RA+ positively selected. The receptors shown here come from a man aged 30-40 years in good health.

The chain joins TRBV28 to TRBJ2-3, with 9 bases fitting TRBD1. V was pared by 5 bases and J by 14 bases, with 8 bases of the junction left unmatched. There are 12 residues in the CDR3. Germline assignment: CDR1 MDHEN and CDR2 SYDVKM. CDR3 protein: CASSQPGQGLYF. CDR3 coding DNA: TGTGCCAGCAGTCAACCGGGACAGGGTCTGTATTTT.

V usage is TRBV4-3 and J usage is TRBJ2-1, with 8 bases lining up with TRBD2. The germline V gene encodes CDR1 LGHNA and CDR2 YSLEER. This CDR3 spans 16 amino acids. V lost 0 bases and J lost 2; bases outside the gene matches: 3. The DNA for the CDR3 is TGCGCCAGCAGCCAAGAAACGGGAGGGCCCTACAATGAGCAGTTCTTC. Translation: CASSQETGGPYNEQFF.

This chain joins TRBV7-9 and TRBJ2-7; D perhaps matches TRBD1 (6 bases). The CDR3 runs to 15 residues. Germline loops: CDR1 SEHNR, CDR2 FQNEAQ (reference sequence). The ends were cut back, 5 bases at V and 3 bases at J, with 17 bases in the middle. The CDR3 DNA sequence: TGTGCCAGCAGCCGAACCCCTACAGGGCACTACGAGCAGTACTTC. Translation gives CASSRTPTGHYEQYF.

This chain connects TRBV18 to TRBJ2-1; TRBD1 is a possible D gene (5 bases). In germline, CDR1 is KGHSH, CDR2 LQKENI. V lost 0 bases to trimming and J lost 10 bases, with 10 bases between them. CDR3 length equals 13 residues. CDR3 DNA sequence: TGTGCCAGCTCACCACCGGGGCCAAGGGAGCAGTTCTTC. Amino acid sequence: CASSPPGPREQFF. The entire variable domain, with the rest obtained from reference TRBV18 and TRBJ2-1, is as follows: NAGVMQNPRHLVRRRGQEARLRCSPMKGHSHVYWYRQLPEEGLKFMVYLQKENIIDESGMPKERFSAEFPKEGPSILRIQQVVRGDSAAYFCASSPPGPREQFFGPGTRLTVL.

The chain recombines TRBV28 with TRBJ1-2; unclear D gene. This CDR3 contains 13 residues. Germline V gene sequence: CDR1 MDHEN, CDR2 SYDVKM. Trimming shortened V by 4 bases and J by 8 bases, and 14 bases separated the two germline ends. Written as DNA, the CDR3 is TGTGCCAGCAGTTCCGTGAGCCTTCGGGGCTACACCTTC. This gives the protein CASSSVSLRGYTF.

The rearrangement uses TRBV7-2 and TRBJ1-5; D possibly corresponds to TRBD1 (5 bases). CDR3 length: 15 amino acids. Germline V gene data show CDR1 as SGHTA and CDR2 as FQGNSA. Trimming cost V 2 bases and J 4 bases, with 12 bases left between them. CDR3 bases: TGTGCCAGCAGCTTACGGAGGGGCGAGAATCAGCCCCAGCATTTT. Translating it yields CASSLRRGENQPQHF.

V usage is TRBV7-9 and J usage is TRBJ2-7, with D possibly called TRBD1 or TRBD2 (5 bases each). Per the germline V gene, CDR1 is SEHNR and CDR2 is FQNEAQ (reference sequence). Trimming removed 4 bases from V and 6 bases from J, with 19 bases in between. The CDR3 has 15 residues. The CDR3 loop is CASSSPSGTLGEQYF. DNA of the CDR3: TGTGCCAGCAGCTCGCCTTCCGGGACCTTGGGCGAGCAGTACTTC.

J is TRBJ2-2 and V is TRBV28, with TRBD2 identical over 14 bases. V lost 8 bases to trimming and J lost 6 bases; unmatched junction nucleotides: 5. Germline assignment: CDR1 MDHEN and CDR2 SYDVKM. CDR3 length equals 15 residues. The DNA for the CDR3 is TGTGCCAGCGGACTAGCGGGAGGAGGAGCCGGGGAGCTGTTTTTT. Translated: CASGLAGGGAGELFF.

The chain combines TRBV11-2 with TRBJ2-1; D remains unclear. V was trimmed by 2 bases and J by 16 bases, leaving 15 bases between them. Germline V gene sequence: CDR1 SGHAT, CDR2 FQNNGV. The CDR3 extends over 12 amino acids. The CDR3 reads CASSLFLGLPFF. The CDR3 coding sequence is TGTGCCAGCAGCTTATTCCTCGGGCTTCCCTTCTTC.

J is TRBJ1-2 and V is TRBV5-1; unclear D gene. CDR3 length equals 13 residues. Trimming removed 0 bases from V and 7 bases from J, with 10 bases in between. Germline loops: CDR1 SGHRS, CDR2 YFSETQ. In nucleotides, the CDR3 is TGCGCCAGCAGCTTGGACCTACTGACTGGCTACACCTTC. It encodes CASSLDLLTGYTF.

V usage is TRBV10-1 and J usage is TRBJ2-7, with 7 bases identical to TRBD2. This CDR3 has 15 amino acids. V was pared by 3 bases and J by 1 base, with 6 bases of the junction left unmatched. The V gene's germline CDR1 is WNHNN and CDR2 SYGVQD (reference sequence). The CDR3 DNA follows: TGCGCCAGCAGTGAAGGGGCTAGCGGATCCTACGAGCAGTACTTC. It encodes CASSEGASGSYEQYF.

The chain links TRBV10-3 to TRBJ2-3; TRBD1 aligns across 8 bases. V lost 2 bases to trimming and J lost 3 bases; unmatched junction nucleotides: 10. CDR1 and CDR2 from the germline V gene are ENHRY and SYGVKD. The CDR3 sequence is 17 residues long. The CDR3 DNA reads as TGTGCCATCAGTGAGACTCCATTGGGACAGGCAACAGATACGCAGTATTTT. Its translation is CAISETPLGQATDTQYF.

This clone was seen just once. V usage is TRBV9 and J usage is TRBJ1-2; D not certain. V was pared by 5 bases and J by 0 bases, with 8 bases between. The CDR3 runs 13 residues. Germline values: CDR1 SGDLS, CDR2 YYNGEE. The CDR3 sequence is CASSSGTNYGYTF. Here the CDR3 DNA reads TGTGCCAGCAGTTCGGGCACTAACTATGGCTACACCTTC.

J is TRBJ2-1 and V is TRBV5-6; D remains unclear. CDR3 length: 17 residues. The V and J ends lost 0 bases and 0 bases respectively, with 13 bases between them. Germline CDR1 is SGHDT and CDR2 is YYEEEE. CDR3 in amino acids: CASSLAHSLSSYNEQFF. Here the CDR3 DNA reads TGTGCCAGCAGCTTGGCCCACTCCCTGAGCTCCTACAATGAGCAGTTCTTC.

The chain is built from TRBV7-9 and TRBJ2-7, with D maybe TRBD1 (6 bases). CDR3 length: 15 residues. CDR1 and CDR2 (germline): SEHNR, FQNEAQ (reference sequence). V lost 0 bases and J 2 bases, leaving 11 bases between the germline ends. The CDR3 loop reads CASSLARGITYEQYF. CDR3 nucleotides: TGTGCCAGCAGCTTAGCCAGGGGCATTACCTACGAGCAGTACTTC.

The chain links TRBV18 to TRBJ1-2, with TRBD1 matching over 7 bases. The V gene end was trimmed by 3 bases and the J gene end by 7 bases; junction bases not matched to a gene: 17. Germline V gives CDR1 KGHSH, CDR2 LQKENI. CDR3 length equals 17 residues. The CDR3: CASSPPVGDRALRGYTF. The CDR3 region has the DNA TGTGCCAGCTCACCCCCTGTGGGAGACAGGGCGCTTCGTGGCTACACCTTC.

The chain carries TRBV28 and TRBJ2-5, with 9 bases lining up with TRBD2. V was pared by 3 bases and J by 1 base, with 0 bases of the junction left unmatched. CDR3 length: 14 amino acids. CDR1 MDHEN and CDR2 SYDVKM come from the germline V gene. The CDR3 loop is CASSLREGQETQYF. CDR3 DNA: TGTGCCAGCAGTTTGCGGGAGGGCCAAGAGACCCAGTACTTC.

V is TRBV6-5 and J is TRBJ2-2; perhaps D is TRBD1 or TRBD2 (5 bases each). The V end lost 2 bases, the J end lost 6 bases, and 10 bases lay between the germline ends. The CDR3 runs 14 residues. CDR1 MNHEY and CDR2 SVGAGI come from the germline V gene. The DNA of the CDR3 is TGTGCCAGCAGTTACGAACGAGGGGCCGGGGAGCTGTTTTTT. Its protein product is CASSYERGAGELFF.

This clone was detected only once. The chain has TRBV7-8 and TRBJ2-7; 8 nucleotides match TRBD2. Losses at the gene ends were 5 bases for V and 2 bases for J; bases not matched to a gene: 14. Germline V gene sequence: CDR1 SGHVS, CDR2 FQNEAQ. This CDR3 has 17 residues. The CDR3 DNA follows: TGTGCCAGCAGCCTAAGGGCAACGGGACTAGGGACCTACGAGCAGTACTTC. This codes for CASSLRATGLGTYEQYF.

The V and J genes are TRBV2 and TRBJ1-2; possibly TRBD1 for D (5 bases). Looked up from germline, CDR1 is SNHLY and CDR2 is FYNNEI. The CDR3 totals 12 residues. The V gene lost 3 bases and the J gene lost 5 bases, with 7 bases spanning the gap. This chain's CDR3 is CASSDGGYGYTF. The CDR3, as DNA: TGTGCCAGCAGTGATGGGGGTTATGGCTACACCTTC.

The chain carries TRBV18 and TRBJ1-4, with unresolved D. The CDR3 runs 15 residues. V lost 4 bases and J lost 8, with 17 bases in between. CDR1 is KGHSH, CDR2 LQKENI, per germline. The CDR3 loop reads CASSLRGRAGEKLFF. The CDR3, as DNA: TGTGCCAGCTCACTACGGGGAAGGGCGGGCGAAAAACTGTTTTTT.

The chain carries TRBV18 and TRBJ1-1, with a weak D call TRBD1 (6 bases). Germline CDR1 and CDR2: KGHSH and LQKENI. The CDR3 spans 14 residues. V was pared by 6 bases and J by 0 bases, with 11 bases between. CDR3 region: CASSRDTMNTEAFF. The CDR3 DNA reads as TGTGCCAGCTCCCGGGACACGATGAACACTGAAGCTTTCTTT.

The genes are TRBV9 and TRBJ2-7; maybe TRBD2 (5 bases). This CDR3 comprises 14 residues. CDR1 is SGDLS and CDR2 is YYNGEE in the germline V gene. The V gene lost 0 bases and the J gene lost 6 bases, with 13 bases spanning the gap. Here the CDR3 reads CASSVGGQSAEQYF. The CDR3 nucleotides read TGTGCCAGCAGCGTAGGAGGGCAAAGCGCCGAGCAGTACTTC.